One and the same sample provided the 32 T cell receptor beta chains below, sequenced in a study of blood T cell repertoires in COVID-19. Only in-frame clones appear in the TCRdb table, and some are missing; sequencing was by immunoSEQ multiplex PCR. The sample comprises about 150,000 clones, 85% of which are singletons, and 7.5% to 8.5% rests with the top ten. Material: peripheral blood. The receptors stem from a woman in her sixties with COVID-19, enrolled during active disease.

This CDR3 reads CATSIRPGVATNEKLFF. The DNA of the CDR3 is TGTGCCACCAGCATCCGACCAGGGGTTGCAACTAATGAAAAACTGTTTTTT. The chain combines TRBV15 with TRBJ1-4; maybe TRBD1 (6 bases). The CDR3 is 17 amino acids. Germline V gene sequence: CDR1 LNHNV, CDR2 YYDKDF (reference sequence). Trimming removed 4 bases from V and 0 bases from J, with 15 bases in between.

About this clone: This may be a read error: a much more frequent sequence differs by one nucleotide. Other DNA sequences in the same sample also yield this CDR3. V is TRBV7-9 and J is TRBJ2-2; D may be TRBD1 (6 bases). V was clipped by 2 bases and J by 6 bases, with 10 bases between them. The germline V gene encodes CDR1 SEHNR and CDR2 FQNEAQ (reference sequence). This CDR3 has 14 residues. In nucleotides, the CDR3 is TGTGCCAGCAGCTTAACTACAGGGCCCGGGGAGCTGTTTTTT. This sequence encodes CASSLTTGPGELFF.

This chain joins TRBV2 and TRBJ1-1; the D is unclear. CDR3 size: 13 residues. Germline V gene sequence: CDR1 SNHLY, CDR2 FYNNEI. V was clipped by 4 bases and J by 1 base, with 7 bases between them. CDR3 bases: TGTGCCAGCAGTGTTGCGGGGAACACTGAAGCTTTCTTT. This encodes CASSVAGNTEAFF.

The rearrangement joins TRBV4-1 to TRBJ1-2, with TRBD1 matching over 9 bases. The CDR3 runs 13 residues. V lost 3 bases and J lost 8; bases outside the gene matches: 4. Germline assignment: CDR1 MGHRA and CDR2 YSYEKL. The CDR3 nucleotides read TGCGCCAGCAGCCAGGGACAGGGTGGCGGCTACACCTTC. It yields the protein CASSQGQGGGYTF.

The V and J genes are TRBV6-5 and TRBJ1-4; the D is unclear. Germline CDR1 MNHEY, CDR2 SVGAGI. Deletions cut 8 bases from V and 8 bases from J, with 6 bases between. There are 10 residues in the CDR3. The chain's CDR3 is CASAHEKLFF. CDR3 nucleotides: TGTGCCAGCGCGCACGAAAAACTGTTTTTT.

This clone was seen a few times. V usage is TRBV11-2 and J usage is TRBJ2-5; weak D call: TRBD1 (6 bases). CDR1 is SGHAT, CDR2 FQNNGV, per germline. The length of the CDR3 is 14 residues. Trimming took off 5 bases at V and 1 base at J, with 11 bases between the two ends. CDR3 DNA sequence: TGTGCCAGCAGCGGAGGACAGTTCCAAGAGACCCAGTACTTC. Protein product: CASSGGQFQETQYF.

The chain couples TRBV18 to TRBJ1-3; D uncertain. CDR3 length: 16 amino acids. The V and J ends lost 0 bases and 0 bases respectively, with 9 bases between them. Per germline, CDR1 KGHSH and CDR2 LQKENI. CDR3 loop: CASSPPLSYSGNTIYF. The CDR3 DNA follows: TGTGCCAGCTCACCACCGCTAAGTTACTCTGGAAACACCATATATTTT. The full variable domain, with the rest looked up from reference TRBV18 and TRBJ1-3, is NAGVMQNPRHLVRRRGQEARLRCSPMKGHSHVYWYRQLPEEGLKFMVYLQKENIIDESGMPKERFSAEFPKEGPSILRIQQVVRGDSAAYFCASSPPLSYSGNTIYFGEGSWLTVV.

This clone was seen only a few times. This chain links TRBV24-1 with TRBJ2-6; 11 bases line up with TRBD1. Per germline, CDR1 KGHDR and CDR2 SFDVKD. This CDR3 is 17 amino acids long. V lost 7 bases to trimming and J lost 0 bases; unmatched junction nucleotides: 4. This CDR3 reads CATSGTGGFSGANVLTF. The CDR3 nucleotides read TGTGCCACCAGCGGGACAGGGGGGTTCTCTGGGGCCAACGTCCTGACTTTC.

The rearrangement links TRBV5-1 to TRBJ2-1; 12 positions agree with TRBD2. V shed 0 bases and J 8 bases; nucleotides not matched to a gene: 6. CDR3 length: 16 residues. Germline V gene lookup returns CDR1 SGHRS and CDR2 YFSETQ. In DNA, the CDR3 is TGCGCCAGCAGCTTGGATTCTAGCGGGGGGGCCGATGAGCAGTTCTTC. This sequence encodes CASSLDSSGGADEQFF.

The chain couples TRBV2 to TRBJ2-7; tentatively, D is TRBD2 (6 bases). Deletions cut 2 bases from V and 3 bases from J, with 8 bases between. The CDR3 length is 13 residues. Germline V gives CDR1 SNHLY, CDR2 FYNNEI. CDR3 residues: CASSESGFYEQYV. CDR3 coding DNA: TGTGCCAGCAGTGAAAGCGGGTTCTACGAGCAGTACGTC.

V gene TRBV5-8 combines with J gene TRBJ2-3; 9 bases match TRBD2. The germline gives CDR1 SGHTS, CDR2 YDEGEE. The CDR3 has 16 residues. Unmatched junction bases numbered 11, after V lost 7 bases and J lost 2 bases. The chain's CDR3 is CASPPGGLAITDTQYF. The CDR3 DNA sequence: TGTGCCAGCCCCCCGGGAGGACTAGCGATCACAGATACGCAGTATTTT.

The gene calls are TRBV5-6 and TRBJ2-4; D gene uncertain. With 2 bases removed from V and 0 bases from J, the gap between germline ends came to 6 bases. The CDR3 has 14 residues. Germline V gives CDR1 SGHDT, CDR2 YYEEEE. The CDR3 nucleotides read TGTGCCAGCAGCTTCGAGAGAGCCAAAAACATTCAGTACTTC. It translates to CASSFERAKNIQYF.

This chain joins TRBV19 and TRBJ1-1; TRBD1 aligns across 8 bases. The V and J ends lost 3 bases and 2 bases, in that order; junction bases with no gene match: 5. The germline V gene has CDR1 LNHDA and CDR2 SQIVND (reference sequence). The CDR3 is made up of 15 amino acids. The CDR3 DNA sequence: TGTGCCAGTAGTATGGACAGGGTAGGAAACACTGAAGCTTTCTTT. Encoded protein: CASSMDRVGNTEAFF.

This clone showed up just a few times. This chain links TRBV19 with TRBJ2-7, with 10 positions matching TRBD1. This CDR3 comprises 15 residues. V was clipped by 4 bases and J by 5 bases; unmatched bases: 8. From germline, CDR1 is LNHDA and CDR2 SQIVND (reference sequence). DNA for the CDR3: TGTGCCAGTAGTACAAGACAGGGGGCGCGAAACGAGCAGTACTTC. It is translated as CASSTRQGARNEQYF.

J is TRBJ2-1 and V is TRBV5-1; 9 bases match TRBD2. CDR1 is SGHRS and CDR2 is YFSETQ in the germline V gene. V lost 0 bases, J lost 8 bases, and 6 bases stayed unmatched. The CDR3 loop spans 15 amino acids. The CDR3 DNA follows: TGCGCCAGCAGCTTGGTGGGTAGCGGGGGCGATGAGCAGTTCTTC. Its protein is CASSLVGSGGDEQFF.

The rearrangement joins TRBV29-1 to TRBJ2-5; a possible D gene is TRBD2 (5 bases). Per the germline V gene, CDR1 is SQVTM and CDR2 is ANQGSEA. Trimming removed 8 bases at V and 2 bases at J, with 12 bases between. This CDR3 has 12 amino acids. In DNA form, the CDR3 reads TGCAGCTCTCAACTAGTTCAAGAGACCCAGTACTTC. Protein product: CSSQLVQETQYF.

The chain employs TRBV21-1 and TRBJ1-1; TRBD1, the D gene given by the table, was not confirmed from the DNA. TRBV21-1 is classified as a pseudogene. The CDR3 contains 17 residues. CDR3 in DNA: TGTGCCAGCAGCAAAGTCGAGAACAGGCAGAAGAACACTGAAGCTTTCTTT. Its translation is CASSKVENRQKNTEAFF.

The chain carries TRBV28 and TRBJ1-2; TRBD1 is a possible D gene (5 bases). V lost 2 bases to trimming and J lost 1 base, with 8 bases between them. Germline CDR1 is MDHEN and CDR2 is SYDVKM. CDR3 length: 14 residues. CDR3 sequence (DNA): TGTGCCAGCAGTTTAGGTAGGGGTAACTATGGCTACACCTTC. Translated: CASSLGRGNYGYTF.

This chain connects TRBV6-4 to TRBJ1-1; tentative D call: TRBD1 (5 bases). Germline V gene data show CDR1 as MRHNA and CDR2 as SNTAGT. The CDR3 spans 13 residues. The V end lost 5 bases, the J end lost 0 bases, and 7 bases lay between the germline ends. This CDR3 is CASSKGVNTEAFF. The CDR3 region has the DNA TGTGCCAGCAGTAAAGGGGTGAACACTGAAGCTTTCTTT.

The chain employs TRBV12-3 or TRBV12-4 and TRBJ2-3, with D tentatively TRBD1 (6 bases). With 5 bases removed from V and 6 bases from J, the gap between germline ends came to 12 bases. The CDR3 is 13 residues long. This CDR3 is CASSRGTGDTQYF. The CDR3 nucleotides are TGTGCCAGCAGTAGGGGGACCGGTGATACGCAGTATTTT.

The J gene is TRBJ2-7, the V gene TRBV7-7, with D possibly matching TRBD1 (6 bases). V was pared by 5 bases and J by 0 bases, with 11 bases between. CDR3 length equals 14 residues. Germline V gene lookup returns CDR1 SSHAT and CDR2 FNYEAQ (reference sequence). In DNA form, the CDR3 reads TGTGCCAGCAGCCCCGACAGGTTCTCCTACGAGCAGTACGTC. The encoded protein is CASSPDRFSYEQYV.

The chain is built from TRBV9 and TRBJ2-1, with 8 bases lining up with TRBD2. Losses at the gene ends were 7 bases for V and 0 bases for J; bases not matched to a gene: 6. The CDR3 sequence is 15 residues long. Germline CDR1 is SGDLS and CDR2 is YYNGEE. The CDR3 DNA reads TGTGCCAGCGCCCGCGGGGGGCCCTCCTACAATGAGCAGTTCTTC. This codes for CASARGGPSYNEQFF.

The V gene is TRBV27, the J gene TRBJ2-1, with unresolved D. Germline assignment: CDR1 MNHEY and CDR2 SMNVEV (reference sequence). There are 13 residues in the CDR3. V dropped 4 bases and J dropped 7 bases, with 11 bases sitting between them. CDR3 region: CASSYSVTNEQFF. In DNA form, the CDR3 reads TGTGCCAGCAGTTACTCGGTTACGAATGAGCAGTTCTTC.

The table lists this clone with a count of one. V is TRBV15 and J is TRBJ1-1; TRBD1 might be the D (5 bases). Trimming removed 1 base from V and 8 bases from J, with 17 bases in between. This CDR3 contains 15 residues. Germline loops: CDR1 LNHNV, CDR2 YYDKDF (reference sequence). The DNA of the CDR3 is TGTGCCACCAGCAGAGGGGGCCAGGGTTCGAGGGAAGCTTTCTTT. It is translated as CATSRGGQGSREAFF.

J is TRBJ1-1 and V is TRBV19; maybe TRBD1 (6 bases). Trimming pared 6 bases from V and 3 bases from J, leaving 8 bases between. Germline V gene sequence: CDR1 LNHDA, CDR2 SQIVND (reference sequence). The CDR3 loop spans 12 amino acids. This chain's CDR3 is CASRHRDTEAFF. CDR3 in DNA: TGTGCCAGTAGGCACAGGGACACTGAAGCTTTCTTT.

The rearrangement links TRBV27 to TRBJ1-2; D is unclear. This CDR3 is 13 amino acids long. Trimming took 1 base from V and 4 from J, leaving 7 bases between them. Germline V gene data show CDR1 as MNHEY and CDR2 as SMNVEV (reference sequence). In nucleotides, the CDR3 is TGTGCCAGCAGTTTATGGAACAGCTATGGCTACACCTTC. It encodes CASSLWNSYGYTF.

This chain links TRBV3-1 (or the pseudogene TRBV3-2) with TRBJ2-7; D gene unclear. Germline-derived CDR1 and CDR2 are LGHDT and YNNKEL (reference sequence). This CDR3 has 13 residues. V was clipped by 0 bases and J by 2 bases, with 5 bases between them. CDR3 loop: CASSQDLPYEQYF. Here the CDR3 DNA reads TGTGCCAGCAGCCAAGATCTCCCCTACGAGCAGTACTTC.

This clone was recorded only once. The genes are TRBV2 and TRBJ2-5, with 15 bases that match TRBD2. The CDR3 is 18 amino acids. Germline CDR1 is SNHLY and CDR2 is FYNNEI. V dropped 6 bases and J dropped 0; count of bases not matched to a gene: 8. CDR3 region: CASRAGLAGGRHQETQYF. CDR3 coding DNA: TGTGCCAGCAGGGCCGGACTAGCGGGAGGGCGTCACCAAGAGACCCAGTACTTC.

The CDR3 DNA is TGTGCCAGCAGCTCTTCAGGGGGCGGGAGTGAAAAACTGTTTTTT. Protein sequence: CASSSSGGGSEKLFF. V and J are TRBV6-1 and TRBJ1-4, with 8 nucleotides matching TRBD1. J gave up 7 bases and V 6 bases, and 10 bases lay outside the gene matches. The CDR3 is 15 amino acids. Germline-derived CDR1 and CDR2 are MNHNS and SASEGT.

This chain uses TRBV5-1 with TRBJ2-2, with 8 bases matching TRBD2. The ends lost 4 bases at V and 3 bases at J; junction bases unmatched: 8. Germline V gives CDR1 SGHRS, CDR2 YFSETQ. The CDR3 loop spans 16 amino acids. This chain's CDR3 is CASSPHTGGYTGELFF. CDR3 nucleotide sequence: TGCGCCAGCAGCCCTCACACGGGAGGGTACACCGGGGAGCTGTTTTTT.

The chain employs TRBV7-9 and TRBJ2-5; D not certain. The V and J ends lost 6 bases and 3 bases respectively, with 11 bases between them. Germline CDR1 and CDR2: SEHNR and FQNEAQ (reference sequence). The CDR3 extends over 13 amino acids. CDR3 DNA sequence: TGTGCCAGCAGTTTTGAACTCAAAGAGACCCAGTACTTC. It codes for CASSFELKETQYF.

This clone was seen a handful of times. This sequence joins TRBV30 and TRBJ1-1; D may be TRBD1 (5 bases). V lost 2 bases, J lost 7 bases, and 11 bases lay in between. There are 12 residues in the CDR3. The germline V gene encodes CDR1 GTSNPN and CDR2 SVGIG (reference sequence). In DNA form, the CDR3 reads TGTGCCTGGAGTCCCTGGACAAATGAAGCTTTCTTT. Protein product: CAWSPWTNEAFF. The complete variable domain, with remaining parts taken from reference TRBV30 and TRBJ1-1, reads SQTIHQWPATLVQPVGSPLSLECTVEGTSNPNLYWYRQAAGRGLQLLFYSVGIGQISSEVPQNLSASRPQDRQFILSSKKLLLSDSGFYLCAWSPWTNEAFFGQGTRLTVV.